These 11 T cell receptor beta chains were sequenced from one sample in a study of blood T cells in healthy people across ages. Primed by a sample-barcoded 5' primer and a J-beta primer mix, a second PCR proceeded for about 6 to 11 cycles. TCRdb recomputed calls from the 5' RACE reads with MiXCR, one row per CDR3 protein. The sample comprises roughly 700,000 distinct CDR3 sequences, about 25% of which are singletons, and under 10% rests with the top ten. These data also formed part of another study, on T cells of mothers and their children.

The material sequenced was blood. Receptors originate from a boy aged 5-17 years in good health.

The chain recombines TRBV29-1 with TRBJ1-2; 8 bases are shared with TRBD1. Germline-derived CDR1 and CDR2 are SQVTM and ANQGSEA. V gave up 7 bases and J gave up 8 bases; unmatched junction bases: 12. This CDR3 comprises 13 residues. CDR3 sequence (DNA): TGCAGCGGCTACGGACAGGGAACGAGAGGCTACACCTTC. Amino acids: CSGYGQGTRGYTF.

The chain couples TRBV4-1 to TRBJ2-7; a weak D match, TRBD1 (6 bases). The V gene lost 6 bases and the J gene lost 5 bases, with 14 bases spanning the gap. Germline V CDR1 and CDR2: MGHRA, YSYEKL. The CDR3 is 13 amino acids. CDR3 in amino acids: CASRPTGSHEQYF. The CDR3 region has the DNA TGCGCCAGCAGACCTACAGGGTCTCACGAGCAGTACTTC.

This clonotype has just a few counts. The chain employs TRBV6-2 or TRBV6-3 and TRBJ2-5; D ambiguous. Germline loops: CDR1 MNHEY, CDR2 SVGEGT. The CDR3 is 14 amino acids. V shed 7 bases and J shed 1 base, with 13 bases lying between them. The CDR3 DNA reads as TGTGCCAGCACCAAGGAACTATTCCAAGAGACCCAGTACTTC. Encoded protein: CASTKELFQETQYF.

The chain recombines TRBV24-1 with TRBJ2-3, with 7 nucleotides matching TRBD1. After removal of 1 base from V and 7 bases from J, the junction contained 7 bases not matched to a gene. This CDR3 has 15 residues. The V gene's germline CDR1 is KGHDR and CDR2 SFDVKD. CDR3 nucleotide sequence: TGTGCCACCAGTGATTTATACGGGACAGCAAATACGCAGTATTTT. It encodes CATSDLYGTANTQYF.

This clonotype was detected a few times. The CDR3 sequence is CASSLFSSSGNTIYF. DNA of the CDR3: TGTGCCAGCAGCTTGTTTTCAAGCTCTGGAAACACCATATATTTT. The chain recombines TRBV7-8 with TRBJ1-3; no clear D. The germline CDR1 and CDR2 sequences are SGHVS and FQNEAQ. V was shortened by 3 bases and J by 0 bases, with 9 bases between the two germline ends. CDR3 size: 15 residues.

This chain joins TRBV20-1 and TRBJ2-4, with D perhaps TRBD2 (5 bases). The CDR3 covers 14 residues. Germline values: CDR1 DFQATT, CDR2 SNEGSKA (reference sequence). V was clipped by 3 bases and J by 0 bases, with 9 bases between them. The CDR3 nucleotides read TGCAGTGCTAGTTGGACTCTAGCCAAAAACATTCAGTACTTC. It yields the protein CSASWTLAKNIQYF.

This clonotype came up a few times. The rearrangement links TRBV11-3 to TRBJ2-1, with D perhaps TRBD2 (6 bases). The length of the CDR3 is 14 residues. Trimming cost V 7 bases and J 5 bases, with 15 bases left between them. Germline V gene lookup returns CDR1 SGHNT and CDR2 YENEEA. CDR3 DNA: TGTGCCAGCATCAAGGGCGGGGCAAACAATGAGCAGTTCTTC. Translated: CASIKGGANNEQFF.

This clonotype turned up a few times. V gene TRBV15 combines with J gene TRBJ1-2; TRBD1 aligns across 7 bases. The J segment lost 7 bases and the V segment lost 0 bases, leaving 11 bases of the junction unmatched. The length of the CDR3 is 16 residues. CDR1 LNHNV and CDR2 YYDKDF come from the germline V gene (reference sequence). CDR3 coding DNA: TGTGCCACCAGCAGAGATTATGCAGGGGGAGGTGGTGGCTACACCTTC. This gives the protein CATSRDYAGGGGGYTF.

The chain combines TRBV5-6 with TRBJ2-5; 11 bases map to TRBD2. TRBJ2-7 matches the DNA end more closely, so the J call is doubtful. CDR1 is SGHDT, CDR2 YYEEEE, per germline. This CDR3 contains 15 residues. This CDR3 is CASSLGTSGFYEQYF. The CDR3 DNA reads TGTGCCAGCAGCTTGGGGACTAGCGGGTTCTACGAGCAGTACTTC.

This clonotype was counted a few times. The chain employs TRBV15 and TRBJ2-7, with D unresolved. Trimming removed 0 bases from V and 5 bases from J, with 11 bases in between. In germline, CDR1 is LNHNV, CDR2 YYDKDF (reference sequence). The CDR3 totals 14 residues. The CDR3 spells CATSRDRAFNEQYF. Written as DNA, the CDR3 is TGTGCCACCAGCAGAGATCGGGCGTTCAACGAGCAGTACTTC.

This clonotype was detected a few times. The chain joins TRBV29-1 to TRBJ2-1; 11 bases are a match to TRBD2. Per germline, CDR1 SQVTM and CDR2 ANQGSEA. The CDR3 has 13 amino acids. After removal of 3 bases from V and 6 bases from J, the junction contained 1 base not matched to a gene. The CDR3 DNA follows: TGCAGCGTTGAGACTAGCGGGACCAATGAGCAGTTCTTC. It specifies CSVETSGTNEQFF.